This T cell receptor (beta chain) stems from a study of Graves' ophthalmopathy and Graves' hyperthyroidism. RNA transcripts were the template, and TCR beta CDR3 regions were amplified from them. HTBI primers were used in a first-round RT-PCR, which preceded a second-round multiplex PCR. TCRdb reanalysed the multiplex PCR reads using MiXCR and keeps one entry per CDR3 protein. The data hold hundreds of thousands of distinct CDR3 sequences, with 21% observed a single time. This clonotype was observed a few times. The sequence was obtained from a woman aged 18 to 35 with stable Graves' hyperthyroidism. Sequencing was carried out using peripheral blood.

The CDR3 loop reads CSVGAAGTQYF. DNA of the CDR3: TGCAGTGTAGGAGCCGCGGGGACCCAGTACTTC. This chain connects TRBV20-1 to TRBJ2-5; TRBD2 might be the D (5 bases). V dropped 7 bases and J dropped 7 bases, with 13 bases sitting between them. The CDR3 covers 11 residues. Looked up from germline, CDR1 is DFQATT and CDR2 is SNEGSKA (reference sequence).